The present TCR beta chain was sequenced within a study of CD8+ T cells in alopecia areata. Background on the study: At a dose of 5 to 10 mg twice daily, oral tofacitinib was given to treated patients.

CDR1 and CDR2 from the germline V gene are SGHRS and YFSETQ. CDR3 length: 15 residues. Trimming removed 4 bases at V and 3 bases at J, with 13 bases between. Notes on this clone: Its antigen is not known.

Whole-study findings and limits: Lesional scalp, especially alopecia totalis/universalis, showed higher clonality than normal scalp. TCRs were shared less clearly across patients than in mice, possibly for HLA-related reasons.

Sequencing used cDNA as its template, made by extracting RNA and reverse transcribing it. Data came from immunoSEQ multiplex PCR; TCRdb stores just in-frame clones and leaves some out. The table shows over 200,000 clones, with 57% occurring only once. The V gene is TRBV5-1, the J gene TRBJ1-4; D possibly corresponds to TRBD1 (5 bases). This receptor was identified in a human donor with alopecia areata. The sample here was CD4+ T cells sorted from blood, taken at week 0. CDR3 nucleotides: TGCGCCAGCAGCAGTGGGACGCCTGCTAATGAAAAACTGTTTTTT. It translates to CASSSGTPANEKLFF.